This TCR beta chain was captured in a study of blood T cell repertoires in COVID-19 (TCRdb year 2020). Regarding the complete study: Collaborator samples came from the United States, Italy and Spain and covered acute and convalescent phases of COVID-19. The prospective study material was composed of cDNA or gDNA derived from T cells, B-cell-depleted T cells, or PBMCs. The dataset comprised deeply sampled blood TCRbeta repertoires from subjects exposed to, actively infected with, or recovered from COVID-19. The repertoires were released in a freely available public database intended as a resource for research on the immune response to SARS-CoV-2. Samples were obtained from the ongoing ImmuneRACE study (first 160 participants) and from 1,254 subjects provided by 6 global collaborators. Nearly every sample came with metadata listing a de-identified subject ID, COVID-19 status, age in years and sex. HLA class I and class II types, where available, came from metadata supplied by the sample provider rather than from assay-based typing. Beyond this particular receptor, the publication reports: The amount of clinical and demographic metadata varied by source and participant and was provided uncurated.

Participants in the prospective study were aged roughly 18 to 100 years, lived in 24 United States geographic areas, and enrolled through a virtual design. To assign participants to cohorts, the prospective study relied on clinical history that participants themselves reported in a screening survey and a study questionnaire. Exposed participants were defined as having been in contact with someone with a PCR-confirmed or clinician-diagnosed COVID-19 case within 2 weeks of study entry. In the prospective study, mobile phlebotomists collected whole blood, serum and a nasopharyngeal or oropharyngeal swab from each participant. Additional blood draws and questionnaires over a 2-month period could optionally be provided by prospective study participants. Before DNA extraction, blood samples from the prospective study were shipped at room temperature or frozen. For this clone: Its target antigen remains unknown. No base quality values were provided; no much bigger clone lies one nucleotide off.

CDR1 GTSNPN and CDR2 SVGIG are derived from the germline V gene (reference sequence). A distance of 12 bases separates the germline ends of V and J, which lose 0 bases and 6 bases respectively. There are 14 amino acids in the CDR3, from cysteine to phenylalanine inclusive. Just the 42-base CDR3 DNA is kept, in frame starting at base 1. The immunoSEQ Assay, a bias-controlled multiplex PCR, was used to amplify TCRbeta CDR3 regions from genomic DNA. The paper's processing steps were these. The number of nucleated cells in each sample was estimated by amplification of reference gene primers within the assay. To quantify the absolute abundance of each unique TCRbeta CDR3 rearrangement, sequence reads were collapsed and filtered. For each sample, productive Simpson clonality was calculated as the square root of Simpson's diversity index across productive rearrangements. TCRdb carries this immuneACCESS record with in-frame sequences only. Its versions omit some clonotypes, under half of them owing to an unresolved V gene in the studies checked, with the rest unexplained. The D gene and trimming were derived from the DNA, and the V and J assignments and clone size from that table. The sample profile shows 300,000 to 400,000 clones; 85% of them were found once. 1.5% to 2% of the sample is taken by the ten largest.

Sequencing was performed on PBMCs or T cells enriched from blood (not recorded which). The TCR was taken from a woman in her 30s who had been exposed to COVID-19. Here the chain combines TRBV30 and TRBJ1-5, with TRBD1 perhaps the D gene, on 5 matching bases. CDR3 sequence: CAWSVLGGSQPQHF. The DNA sequence reads TGTGCCTGGAGTGTACTCGGGGGAAGTCAGCCCCAGCATTTT.